This TCR beta chain stems from a study of patients and donors after allogeneic stem cell transplantation. This clonotype was detected many times. TCRdb reprocessed the RT-PCR reads with MiXCR, giving one entry per CDR3 protein. The sample lists 70,000 or so distinct CDR3 sequences, more than 25% occurring once. V shed 1 base and J shed 5 bases, with 12 bases lying between them. CDR3 length equals 15 residues. Germline values: CDR1 MNHEY, CDR2 SVGEGT. The receptor's source is a human donor who was either an allogeneic HSCT recipient or a stem cell or donor lymphocyte infusion donor (not recorded which). It is not recorded whose cells these are; they may come from a transplant donor. The V call is TRBV6-2 or TRBV6-3, the J call TRBJ1-5; possibly TRBD1 for D (6 bases). Sequences were obtained from blood, either unsorted or a sorted T cell fraction (not recorded which). For the CDR3, the DNA is TGTGCCAGCAGTTACTTGGCTGAGGGGGATCAGCCCCAGCATTTT. It is translated as CASSYLAEGDQPQHF.